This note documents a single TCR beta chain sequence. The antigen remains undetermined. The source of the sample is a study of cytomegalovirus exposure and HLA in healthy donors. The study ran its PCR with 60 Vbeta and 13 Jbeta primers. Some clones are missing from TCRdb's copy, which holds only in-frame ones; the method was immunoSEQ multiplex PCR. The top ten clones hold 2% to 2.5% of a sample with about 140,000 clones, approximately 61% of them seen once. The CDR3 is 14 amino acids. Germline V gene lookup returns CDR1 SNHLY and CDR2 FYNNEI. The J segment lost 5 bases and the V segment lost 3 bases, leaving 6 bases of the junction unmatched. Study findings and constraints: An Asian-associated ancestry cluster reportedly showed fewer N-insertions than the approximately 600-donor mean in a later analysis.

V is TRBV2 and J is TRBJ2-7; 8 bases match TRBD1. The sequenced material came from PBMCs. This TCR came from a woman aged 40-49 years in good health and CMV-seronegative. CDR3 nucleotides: TGTGCCAGCAGTGATCGGACAGGGTTCAACGAGCAGTACTTC. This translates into CASSDRTGFNEQYF.